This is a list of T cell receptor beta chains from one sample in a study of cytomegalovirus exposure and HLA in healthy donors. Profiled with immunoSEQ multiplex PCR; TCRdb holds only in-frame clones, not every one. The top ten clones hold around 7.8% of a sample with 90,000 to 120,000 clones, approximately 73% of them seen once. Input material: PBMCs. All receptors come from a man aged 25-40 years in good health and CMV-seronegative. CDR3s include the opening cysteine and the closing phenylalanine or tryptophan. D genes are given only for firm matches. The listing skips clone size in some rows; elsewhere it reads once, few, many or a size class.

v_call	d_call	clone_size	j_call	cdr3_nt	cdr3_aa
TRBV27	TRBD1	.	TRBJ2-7	TGTGCCAGCAGCCGGACAGGAAGGGGCGACTACGAGCAGTACTTC	CASSRTGRGDYEQYF
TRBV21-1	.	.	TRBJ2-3	TGTGCCAGCAGCAAAAGGAGCGGGAGAGCCACAGATACGCAGTATTTT	CASSKRSGRATDTQYF
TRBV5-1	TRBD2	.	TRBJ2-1	TGCGCCAGCAGCATCCAAGCGGGGGGCAACTACAATGAGCAGTTCTTC	CASSIQAGGNYNEQFF
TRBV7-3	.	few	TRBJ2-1	TGTGCCAGCAGCCAGGTGGGGGCCAATGAGCAGTTCTTC	CASSQVGANEQFF
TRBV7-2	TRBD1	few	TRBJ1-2	TGTGCCAGCAGCTTATCTACAGGGGCCTTAAATGGCTACACCTTC	CASSLSTGALNGYTF
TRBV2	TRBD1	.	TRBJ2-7	TGTGCCAGCAGTGAAGAGGGACAGGGAGGTGAGCAGTACTTC	CASSEEGQGGEQYF
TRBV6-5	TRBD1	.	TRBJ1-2	TGTGCCAGCAGTGCCGGGACAGTCTATGGCTACACCTTC	CASSAGTVYGYTF
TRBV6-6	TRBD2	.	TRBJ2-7	TGTGCCAGCAGTTCCAGGGCGACTAGCGGGAAGGGTTGGCAGTACTTC	CASSSRATSGKGWQYF
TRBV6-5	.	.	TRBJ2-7	TGTGCCAGCAACCGGGACTTAAGCTCCTACGAGCAGTACTTC	CASNRDLSSYEQYF
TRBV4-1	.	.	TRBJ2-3	TGCGCCAGCAGCATTAGAGGCTCTAGCACAGATACGCAGTATTTT	CASSIRGSSTDTQYF
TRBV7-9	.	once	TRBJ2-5	TGTGCCAGCAGCCTAAACCCGGGGATTCCGGGGGAGACCCAGTACTTC	CASSLNPGIPGETQYF
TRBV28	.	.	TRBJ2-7	TGTGCCAGCAGTCAACCAACAGGGTCCTACGAGCAGTACTTC	CASSQPTGSYEQYF
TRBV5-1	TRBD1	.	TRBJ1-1	TGCGCCAGCAGCGAAATAGAACAGGGGCCGGGGACTGAAGCTTTCTTT	CASSEIEQGPGTEAFF
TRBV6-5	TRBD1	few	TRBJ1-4	TGTGCCAGCAGTTACTCCTCCGGGACAGGGAATGAAAAACTGTTTTTT	CASSYSSGTGNEKLFF
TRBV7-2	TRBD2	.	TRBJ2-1	TGTGCCAGCAGCTTAGGACTAGCGGGAGGCAATGAGCAGTTCTTC	CASSLGLAGGNEQFF
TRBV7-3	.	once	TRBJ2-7	TGTGCCAGCAGCTCACAGGTCTCCGGCGAGCAGTACTTC	CASSSQVSGEQYF
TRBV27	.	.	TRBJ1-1	TGTGCCAGCAGTTCACAGGGACGGGACACTGAAGCTTTCTTT	CASSSQGRDTEAFF
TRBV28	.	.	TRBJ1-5	TGTGCCAGCAGGGGGGCAGGGGATAATCAGCCCCAGCATTTT	CASRGAGDNQPQHF
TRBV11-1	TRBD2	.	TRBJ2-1	TGTGCCAGCAGCTCGGTAGCGGGGGGGCCCTATGAGCAGTTCTTC	CASSSVAGGPYEQFF
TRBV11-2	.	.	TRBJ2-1	TGTGCCAGCAGCCTAACTGTCGAGAATGAGCAGTTCTTC	CASSLTVENEQFF
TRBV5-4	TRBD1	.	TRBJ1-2	TGTGCCAGCAGCTTGAACAGGGGCTGGGACTATGGCTACACCTTC	CASSLNRGWDYGYTF
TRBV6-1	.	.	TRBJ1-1	TGTGCCAGCAGTGAAGCGCGGGTGGGCACTGAAGCTTTCTTT	CASSEARVGTEAFF
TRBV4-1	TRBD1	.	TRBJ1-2	TGCGCCAGCAGCCAAGATGACAGGGAAGTGGCTAACTATGGCTACACCTTC	CASSQDDREVANYGYTF
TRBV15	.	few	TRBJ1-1	TGTGCCACCTCCGCCACTTGGAACACTGAAGCTTTCTTT	CATSATWNTEAFF
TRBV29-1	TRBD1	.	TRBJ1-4	TGCAGCGTTTCGGCAGGGGGAAGTGAAAAACTGTTTTTT	CSVSAGGSEKLFF
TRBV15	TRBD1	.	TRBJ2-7	TGTGCCACCAGCAGAGGTGGATCAGGGGGCGCAAGCGAGCAGTACTTC	CATSRGGSGGASEQYF
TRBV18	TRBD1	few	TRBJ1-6	TGTGCCAGCTTACCACAGGGACAGCCAAATTCACCCCTCCACTTT	CASLPQGQPNSPLHF
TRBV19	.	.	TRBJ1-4	TGTGCCAGTAGTATCGGAGTTGCAACTAATGAAAAACTGTTTTTT	CASSIGVATNEKLFF
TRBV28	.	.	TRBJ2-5	TGTGCCAGCAGCCATCTCACAGGGAACCAAGAGACCCAGTACTTC	CASSHLTGNQETQYF
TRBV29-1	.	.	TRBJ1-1	TGCAGCGTTTCGCTGGGAGGAACTGAAGCTTTCTTT	CSVSLGGTEAFF
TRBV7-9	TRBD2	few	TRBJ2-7	TGTGCCAGCAGCTTAATCTTTTCGACTAGCGGGACTTTCGAGCAGTACTTC	CASSLIFSTSGTFEQYF
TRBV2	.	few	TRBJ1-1	TGTGCCAGCAGTGAACAGGGGTGGGACACTGAAGCTTTCTTT	CASSEQGWDTEAFF
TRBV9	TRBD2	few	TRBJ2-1	TGTGCCAGCAGCGTAGCATTGCTAGCGGGTGGTGTAAATGAGCAGTTCTTC	CASSVALLAGGVNEQFF
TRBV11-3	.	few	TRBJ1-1	TGTGCCAGCAGCTTAAACAGCAAGAACACTGAAGCTTTCTTT	CASSLNSKNTEAFF
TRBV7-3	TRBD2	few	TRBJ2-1	TGTGCCAGCAGCCCCAATAGGGCGGGGGGGCCCTATGAGCAGTTCTTC	CASSPNRAGGPYEQFF
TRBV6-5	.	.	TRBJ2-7	TGTGCCAGCAAATACAGACGCTCCTACGAGCAGTACTTC	CASKYRRSYEQYF
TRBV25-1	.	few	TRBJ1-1	TGTGCCAGCAGTGATCCTCCGTACACTGAAGCTTTCTTT	CASSDPPYTEAFF
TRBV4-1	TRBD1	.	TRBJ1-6	TGCGCCAGCGCCGACAGGGATAATTCACCCCTCCACTTT	CASADRDNSPLHF
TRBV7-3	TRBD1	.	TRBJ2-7	TGTGCCAGCAGCTTACAGGGGGTATCCTCCTACGAGCAGTACTTC	CASSLQGVSSYEQYF
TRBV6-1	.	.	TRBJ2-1	TGTGCCAGCACATACCCCAGTACCTACAATGAGCAGTTCTTC	CASTYPSTYNEQFF
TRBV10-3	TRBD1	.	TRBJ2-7	TGTGCCATCAGTAGGGAGACAGGGGACGAGCAGTACTTC	CAISRETGDEQYF
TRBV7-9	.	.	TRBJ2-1	TGTGCCAGCAGCCGAGTCGGGACTGCTTACAATGAGCAGTTCTTC	CASSRVGTAYNEQFF
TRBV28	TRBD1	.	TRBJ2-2	TGTGCCAGCAGTTCAGGGGGCTCTAACACCGGGGAGCTGTTTTTT	CASSSGGSNTGELFF
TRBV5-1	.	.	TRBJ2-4	TGCGCCAGCAGCGGGGAGAAGGGTAGGGACATTCAGTACTTC	CASSGEKGRDIQYF
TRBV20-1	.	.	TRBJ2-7	TGCAGTGCTCAACAGGGAAACGAGCAGTACTTC	CSAQQGNEQYF
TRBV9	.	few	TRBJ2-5	TGTGCCAGCAGCGTAGATTCTGGAGGGCAAGAGACCCAGTACTTC	CASSVDSGGQETQYF
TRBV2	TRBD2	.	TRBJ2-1	TGTGCCAGCAGTGAAGGCGGTCGCCTAGCGGGGTACAATGAGCAGTTCTTC	CASSEGGRLAGYNEQFF
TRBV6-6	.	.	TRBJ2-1	TGTGCCAGCCTGGGGGCGGAGATCAATGAGCAGTTCTTC	CASLGAEINEQFF
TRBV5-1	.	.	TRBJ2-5	TGCGCCAGCAGGACAGGTAGCTTCCAAGAGACCCAGTACTTC	CASRTGSFQETQYF
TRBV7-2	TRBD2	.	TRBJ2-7	TGTGCCAGCAGCTTATTTACCGGGTGGGGGGGCGAGCAGTACTTC	CASSLFTGWGGEQYF